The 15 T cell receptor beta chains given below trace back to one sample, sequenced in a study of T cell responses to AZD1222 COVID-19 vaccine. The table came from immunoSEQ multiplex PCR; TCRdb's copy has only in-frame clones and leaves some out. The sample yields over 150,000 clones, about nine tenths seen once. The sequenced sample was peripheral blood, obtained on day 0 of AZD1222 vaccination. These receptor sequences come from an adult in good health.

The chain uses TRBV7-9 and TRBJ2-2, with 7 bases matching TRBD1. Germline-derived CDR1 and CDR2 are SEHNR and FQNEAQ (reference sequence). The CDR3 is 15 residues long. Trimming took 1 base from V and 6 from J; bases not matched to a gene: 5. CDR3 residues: CASSLGTGVSGELFF. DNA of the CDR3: TGTGCCAGCAGCTTAGGTACAGGGGTTTCCGGGGAGCTGTTTTTT.

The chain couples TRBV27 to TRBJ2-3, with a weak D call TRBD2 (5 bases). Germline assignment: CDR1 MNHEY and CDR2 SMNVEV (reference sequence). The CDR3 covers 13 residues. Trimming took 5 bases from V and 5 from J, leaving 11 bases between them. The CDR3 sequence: CASSMREIDTQYF. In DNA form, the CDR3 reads TGTGCCAGCAGTATGAGGGAGATAGATACGCAGTATTTT.

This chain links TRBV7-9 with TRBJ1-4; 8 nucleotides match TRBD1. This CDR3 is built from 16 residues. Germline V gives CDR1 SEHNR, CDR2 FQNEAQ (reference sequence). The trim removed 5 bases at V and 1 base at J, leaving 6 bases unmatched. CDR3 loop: CASSPGQGLTNEKLFF. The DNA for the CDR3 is TGTGCCAGCAGCCCAGGACAGGGCCTAACTAATGAAAAACTGTTTTTT.

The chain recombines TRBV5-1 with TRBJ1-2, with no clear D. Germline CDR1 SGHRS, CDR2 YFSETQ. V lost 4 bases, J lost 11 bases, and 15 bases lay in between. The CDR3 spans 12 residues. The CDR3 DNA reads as TGCGCCAGCAGCCCCGGGGAGTGCTGTTACACCTTC. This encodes CASSPGECCYTF.

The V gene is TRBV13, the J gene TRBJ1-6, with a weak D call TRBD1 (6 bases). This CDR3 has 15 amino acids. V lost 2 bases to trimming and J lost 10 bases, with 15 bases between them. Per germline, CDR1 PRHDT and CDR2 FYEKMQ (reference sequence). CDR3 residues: CASSLRRGTGSPLHF. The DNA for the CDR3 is TGTGCCAGCAGCTTAAGGAGGGGGACGGGCTCACCCCTCCACTTT.

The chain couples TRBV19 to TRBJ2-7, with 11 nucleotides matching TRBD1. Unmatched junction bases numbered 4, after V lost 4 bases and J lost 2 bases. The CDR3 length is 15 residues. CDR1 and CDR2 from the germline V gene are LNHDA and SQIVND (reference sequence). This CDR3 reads CASSTRDRGTYEQYF. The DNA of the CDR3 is TGTGCCAGTAGTACAAGGGACAGGGGGACCTACGAGCAGTACTTC.

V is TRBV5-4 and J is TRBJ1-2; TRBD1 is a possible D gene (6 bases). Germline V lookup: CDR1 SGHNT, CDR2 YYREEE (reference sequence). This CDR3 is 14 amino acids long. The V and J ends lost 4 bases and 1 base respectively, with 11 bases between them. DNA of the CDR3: TGTGCCAGCAGCAGCACAGGGAGTAACTATGGCTACACCTTC. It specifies CASSSTGSNYGYTF.

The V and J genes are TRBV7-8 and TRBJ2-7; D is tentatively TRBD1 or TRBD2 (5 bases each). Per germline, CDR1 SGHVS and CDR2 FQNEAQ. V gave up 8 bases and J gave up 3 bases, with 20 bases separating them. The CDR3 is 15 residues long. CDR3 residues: CASVQTGTALYEQYF. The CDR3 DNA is TGTGCCAGCGTACAAACCGGGACGGCACTCTACGAGCAGTACTTC. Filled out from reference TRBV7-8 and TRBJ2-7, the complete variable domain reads GAGVSQSPRYKVAKRGQDVALRCDPISGHVSLFWYQQALGQGPEFLTYFQNEAQLDKSGLPSDRFFAERPEGSVSTLKIQRTQQEDSAVYLCASVQTGTALYEQYFGPGTRLTVT.

The CDR3 DNA is TGTGCCACCGAGAGCCCCAGGAGGGGGTGGAGCACAGATACGCAGTATTTT. Protein product: CATESPRRGWSTDTQYF. This chain links TRBV19 with TRBJ2-3; the D gene could be TRBD1 or TRBD2 (6 bases each). V lost 10 bases to trimming and J lost 0 bases, with 23 bases between them. Germline lookup yields CDR1 LNHDA and CDR2 SQIVND (reference sequence). The CDR3 extends over 17 amino acids.

The CDR3 protein is CASRLGQGRGGEAFF. The CDR3 DNA sequence: TGTGCCAGCAGACTCGGACAGGGAAGAGGTGGTGAAGCTTTCTTT. The V gene is TRBV2, the J gene TRBJ1-1, with TRBD1 matching over 8 bases. Germline V CDR1 and CDR2: SNHLY, FYNNEI. CDR3 length equals 15 residues. V shed 6 bases and J 7 bases; nucleotides not matched to a gene: 13.

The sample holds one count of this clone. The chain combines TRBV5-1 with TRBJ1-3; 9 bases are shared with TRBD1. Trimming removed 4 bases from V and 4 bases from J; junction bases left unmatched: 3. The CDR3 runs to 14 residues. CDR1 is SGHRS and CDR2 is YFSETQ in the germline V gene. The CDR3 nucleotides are TGCGCCAGCAGCCTGGACAGGGGCGGAAACACCATATATTTT. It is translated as CASSLDRGGNTIYF.

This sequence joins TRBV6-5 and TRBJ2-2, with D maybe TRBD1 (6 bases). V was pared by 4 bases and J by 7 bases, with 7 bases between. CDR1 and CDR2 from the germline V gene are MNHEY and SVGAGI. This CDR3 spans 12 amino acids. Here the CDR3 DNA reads TGTGCCAGCAGTTCACAGGGCGGGGAGCTGTTTTTT. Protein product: CASSSQGGELFF.

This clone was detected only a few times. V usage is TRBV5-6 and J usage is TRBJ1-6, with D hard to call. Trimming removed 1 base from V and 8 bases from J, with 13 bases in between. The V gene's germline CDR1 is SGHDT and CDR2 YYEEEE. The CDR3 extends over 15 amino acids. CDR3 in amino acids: CASSLRSGRYSPLHF. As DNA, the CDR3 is TGTGCCAGCAGCTTGAGGTCAGGCCGGTATTCACCCCTCCACTTT.

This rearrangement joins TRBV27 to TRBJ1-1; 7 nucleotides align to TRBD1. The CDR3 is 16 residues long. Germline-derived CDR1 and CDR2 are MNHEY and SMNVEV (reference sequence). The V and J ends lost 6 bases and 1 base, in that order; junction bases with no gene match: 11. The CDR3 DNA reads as TGTGCCAGCAGGACCCTACAGGGGAGTGGGAACACTGAAGCTTTCTTT. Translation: CASRTLQGSGNTEAFF.

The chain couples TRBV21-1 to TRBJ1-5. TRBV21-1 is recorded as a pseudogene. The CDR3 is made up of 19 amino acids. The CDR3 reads CASSKGRELTRYSNQPQHF. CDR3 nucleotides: TGTGCCAGCAGCAAGGGAAGGGAACTTACTCGATATAGCAATCAGCCCCAGCATTTT.